This TCR beta chain was observed in a study of blood T cell repertoires in COVID-19. Study-wide background: Italy, Spain and the United States were the sources of the convalescent and acute COVID-19 samples.

Per the original data handling: Amplification with reference gene primers provided the estimates of nucleated cell counts. Method: immunoSEQ multiplex PCR; TCRdb's copy keeps in-frame clones and lacks some. The V and J calls and clone size come from that table; D and trimming were worked out from the DNA. Among roughly 200,000 clones listed, approximately 81% were seen once. CDR3 length: 12 amino acids. V gave up 8 bases and J gave up 4 bases, with 11 bases separating them. Germline V gene lookup returns CDR1 LNHDA and CDR2 SQIVND (reference sequence). Sample: peripheral blood. J is TRBJ1-2 and V is TRBV19, with a tentative D call TRBD1 (5 bases). This receptor was obtained from a person aged 70 to 85 with COVID-19, enrolled during active disease. CDR3 loop: CASSGLSYGYTF. The CDR3 nucleotides read TGTGCCAGTTCAGGGTTATCCTATGGCTACACCTTC.